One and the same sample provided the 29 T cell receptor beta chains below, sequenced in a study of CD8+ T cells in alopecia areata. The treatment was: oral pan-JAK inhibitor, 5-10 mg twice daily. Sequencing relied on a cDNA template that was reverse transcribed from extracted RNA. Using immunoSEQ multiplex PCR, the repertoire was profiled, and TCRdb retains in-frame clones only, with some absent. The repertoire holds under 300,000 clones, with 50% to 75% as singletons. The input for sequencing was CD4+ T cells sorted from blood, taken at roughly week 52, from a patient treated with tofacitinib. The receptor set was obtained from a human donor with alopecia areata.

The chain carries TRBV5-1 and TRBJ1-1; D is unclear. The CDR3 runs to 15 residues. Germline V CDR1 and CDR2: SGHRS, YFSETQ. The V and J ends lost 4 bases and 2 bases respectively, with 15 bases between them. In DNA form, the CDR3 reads TGCGCCAGCAGCCGAGTCCCAGCAGGAAACACTGAAGCTTTCTTT. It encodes CASSRVPAGNTEAFF.

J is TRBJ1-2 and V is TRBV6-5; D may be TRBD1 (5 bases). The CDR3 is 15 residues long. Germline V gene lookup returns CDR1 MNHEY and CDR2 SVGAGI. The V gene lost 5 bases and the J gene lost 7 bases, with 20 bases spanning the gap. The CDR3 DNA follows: TGTGCCAGCAGTACAAGCCGGGGGAAGGGGTTTGGCTACACCTTC. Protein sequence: CASSTSRGKGFGYTF.

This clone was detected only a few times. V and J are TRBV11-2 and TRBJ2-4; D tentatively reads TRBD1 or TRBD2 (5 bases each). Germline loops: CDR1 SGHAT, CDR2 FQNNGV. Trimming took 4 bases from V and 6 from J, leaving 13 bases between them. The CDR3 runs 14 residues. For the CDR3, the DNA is TGTGCCAGCAGCTCCGACACGGGACGAAACATTCAGTACTTC. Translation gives CASSSDTGRNIQYF. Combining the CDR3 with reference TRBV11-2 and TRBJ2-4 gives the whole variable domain EAGVAQSPRYKIIEKRQSVAFWCNPISGHATLYWYQQILGQGPKLLIQFQNNGVVDDSQLPKDRFSAERLKGVDSTLKIQPAKLEDSAVYLCASSSDTGRNIQYFGAGTRLSVL.

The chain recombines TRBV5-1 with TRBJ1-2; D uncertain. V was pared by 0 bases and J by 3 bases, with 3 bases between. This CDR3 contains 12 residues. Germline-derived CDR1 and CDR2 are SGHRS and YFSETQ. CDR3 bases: TGCGCCAGCAGCTTGGATGACTATGGCTACACCTTC. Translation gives CASSLDDYGYTF.

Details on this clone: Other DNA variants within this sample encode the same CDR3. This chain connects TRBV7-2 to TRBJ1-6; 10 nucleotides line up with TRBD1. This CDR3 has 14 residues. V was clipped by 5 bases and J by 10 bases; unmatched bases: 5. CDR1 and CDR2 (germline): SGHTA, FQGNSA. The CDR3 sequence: CASSPRDRGSPLHF. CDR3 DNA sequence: TGTGCCAGCAGCCCCCGGGACAGGGGATCACCCCTCCACTTT.

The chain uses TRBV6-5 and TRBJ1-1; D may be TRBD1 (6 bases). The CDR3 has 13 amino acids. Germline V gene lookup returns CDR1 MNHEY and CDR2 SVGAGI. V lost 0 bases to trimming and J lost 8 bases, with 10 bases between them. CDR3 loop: CASSYSNGQEAFF. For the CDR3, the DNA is TGTGCCAGCAGTTACTCGAACGGACAGGAAGCTTTCTTT.

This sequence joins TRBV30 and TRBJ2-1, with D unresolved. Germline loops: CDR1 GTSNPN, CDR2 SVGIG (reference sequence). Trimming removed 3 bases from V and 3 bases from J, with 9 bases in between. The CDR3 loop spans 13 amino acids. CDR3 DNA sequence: TGTGCCTGGAGAGGCGGATACTACAATGAGCAGTTCTTC. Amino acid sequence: CAWRGGYYNEQFF.

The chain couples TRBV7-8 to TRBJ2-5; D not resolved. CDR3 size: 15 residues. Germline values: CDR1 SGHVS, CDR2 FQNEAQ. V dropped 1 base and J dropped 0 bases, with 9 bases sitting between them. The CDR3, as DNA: TGTGCCAGCAGCTTAGAAACAGCGTACCAAGAGACCCAGTACTTC. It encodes CASSLETAYQETQYF.

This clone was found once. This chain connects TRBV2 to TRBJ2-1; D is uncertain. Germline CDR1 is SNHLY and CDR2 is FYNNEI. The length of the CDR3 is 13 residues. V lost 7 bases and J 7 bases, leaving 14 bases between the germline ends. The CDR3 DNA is TGTGCCAGCACCTCCAGAGTCGGGAATGAGCAGTTCTTC. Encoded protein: CASTSRVGNEQFF.

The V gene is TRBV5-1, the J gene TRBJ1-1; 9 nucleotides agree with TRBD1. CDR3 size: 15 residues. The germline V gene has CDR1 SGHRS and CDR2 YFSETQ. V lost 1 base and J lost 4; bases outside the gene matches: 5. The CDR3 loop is CASSLPGQGSTEAFF. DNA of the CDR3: TGCGCCAGCAGCTTGCCCGGACAGGGGAGCACTGAAGCTTTCTTT.

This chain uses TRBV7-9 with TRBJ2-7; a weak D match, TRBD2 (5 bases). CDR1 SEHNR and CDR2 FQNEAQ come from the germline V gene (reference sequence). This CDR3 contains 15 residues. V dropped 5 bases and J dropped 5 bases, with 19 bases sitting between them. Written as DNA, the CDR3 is TGTGCCAGCAGCGTCCTGATTCGGGGAAAGCACGAGCAGTACTTC. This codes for CASSVLIRGKHEQYF.

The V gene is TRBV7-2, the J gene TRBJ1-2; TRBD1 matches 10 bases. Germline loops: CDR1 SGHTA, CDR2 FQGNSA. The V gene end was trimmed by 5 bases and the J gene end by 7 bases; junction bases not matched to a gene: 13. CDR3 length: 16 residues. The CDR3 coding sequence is TGTGCCAGCAGCGCCCAGATGGGACAGGGGTCGTTTGGCTACACCTTC. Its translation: CASSAQMGQGSFGYTF.

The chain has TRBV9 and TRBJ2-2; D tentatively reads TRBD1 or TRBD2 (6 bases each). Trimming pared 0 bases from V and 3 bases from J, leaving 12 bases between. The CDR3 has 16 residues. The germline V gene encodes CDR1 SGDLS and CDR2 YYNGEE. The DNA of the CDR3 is TGTGCCAGCAGCGTAGATGGAGGGGGTCACACCGGGGAGCTGTTTTTT. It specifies CASSVDGGGHTGELFF.

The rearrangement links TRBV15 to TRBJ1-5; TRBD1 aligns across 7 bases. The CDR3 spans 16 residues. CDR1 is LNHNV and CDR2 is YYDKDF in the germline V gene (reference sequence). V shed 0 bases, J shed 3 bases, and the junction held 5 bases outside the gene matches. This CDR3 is CATSRDLRGHNQPQHF. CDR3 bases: TGTGCCACCAGCAGAGATTTAAGGGGGCACAATCAGCCCCAGCATTTT.

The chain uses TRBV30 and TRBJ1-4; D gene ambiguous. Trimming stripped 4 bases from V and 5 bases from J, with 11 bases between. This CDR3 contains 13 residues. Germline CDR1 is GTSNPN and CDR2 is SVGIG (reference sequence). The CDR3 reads CAWIPPGNEKLFF. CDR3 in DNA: TGTGCCTGGATCCCCCCCGGGAATGAAAAACTGTTTTTT.

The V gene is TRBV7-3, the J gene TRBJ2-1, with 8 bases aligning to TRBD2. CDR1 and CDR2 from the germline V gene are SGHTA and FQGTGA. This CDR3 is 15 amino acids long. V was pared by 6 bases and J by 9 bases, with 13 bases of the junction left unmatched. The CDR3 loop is CASRSRGGQTGEQFF. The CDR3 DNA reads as TGTGCCAGCAGATCCCGGGGGGGCCAAACCGGTGAGCAGTTCTTC.

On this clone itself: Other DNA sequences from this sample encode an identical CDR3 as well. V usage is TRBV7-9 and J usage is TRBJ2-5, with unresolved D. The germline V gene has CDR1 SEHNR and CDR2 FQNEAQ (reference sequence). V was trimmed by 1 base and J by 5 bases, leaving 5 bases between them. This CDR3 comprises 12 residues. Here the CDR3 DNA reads TGTGCCAGCAGCTTAGGCGAGGAGACCCAGTACTTC. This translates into CASSLGEETQYF.

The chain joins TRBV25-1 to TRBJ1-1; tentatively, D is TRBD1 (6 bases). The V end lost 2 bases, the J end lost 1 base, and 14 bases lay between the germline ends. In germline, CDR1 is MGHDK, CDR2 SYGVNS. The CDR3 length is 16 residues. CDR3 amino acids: CASSEGGRGPNTEAFF. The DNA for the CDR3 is TGTGCCAGCAGTGAAGGCGGACGGGGGCCGAACACTGAAGCTTTCTTT.

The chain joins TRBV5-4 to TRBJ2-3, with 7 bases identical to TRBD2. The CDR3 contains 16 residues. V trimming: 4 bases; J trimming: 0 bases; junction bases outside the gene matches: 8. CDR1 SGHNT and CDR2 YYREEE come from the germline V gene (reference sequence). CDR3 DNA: TGTGCCAGCAGCCCTGCCGGGAGGACTAGCACAGATACGCAGTATTTT. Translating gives CASSPAGRTSTDTQYF.

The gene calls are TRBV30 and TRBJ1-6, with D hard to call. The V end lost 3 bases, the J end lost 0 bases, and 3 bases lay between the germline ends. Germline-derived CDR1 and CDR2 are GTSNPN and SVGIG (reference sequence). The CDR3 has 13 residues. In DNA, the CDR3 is TGTGCCTGGAGAAGCTCCTATAATTCACCCCTCCACTTT. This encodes CAWRSSYNSPLHF.

The CDR3 loop is CASSPEQGNGYTF. The DNA for the CDR3 is TGTGCCAGCAGTCCTGAACAGGGGAATGGCTACACCTTC. The rearrangement joins TRBV2 to TRBJ1-2, with TRBD1 identical over 7 bases. Unmatched junction bases numbered 6, after V lost 5 bases and J lost 6 bases. The CDR3 consists of 13 residues. Germline CDR1 is SNHLY and CDR2 is FYNNEI.

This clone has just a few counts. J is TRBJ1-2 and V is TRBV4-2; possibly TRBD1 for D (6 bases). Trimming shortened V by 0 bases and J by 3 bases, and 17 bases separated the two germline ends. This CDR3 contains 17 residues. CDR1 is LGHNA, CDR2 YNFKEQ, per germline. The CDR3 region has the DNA TGTGCCAGCAGCCAAGATCCCGGGACATCGGACGACTATGGCTACACCTTC. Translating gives CASSQDPGTSDDYGYTF.

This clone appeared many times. The CDR3 bases are TGTGCCAGCAGCTCCCAAGGGCCCTTAGACAATGAGCAGTTCTTC. This encodes CASSSQGPLDNEQFF. This chain connects TRBV11-2 to TRBJ2-1; D is unresolved. The germline CDR1 and CDR2 sequences are SGHAT and FQNNGV. Trimming took off 4 bases at V and 5 bases at J, with 15 bases between the two ends. CDR3 length equals 15 residues.

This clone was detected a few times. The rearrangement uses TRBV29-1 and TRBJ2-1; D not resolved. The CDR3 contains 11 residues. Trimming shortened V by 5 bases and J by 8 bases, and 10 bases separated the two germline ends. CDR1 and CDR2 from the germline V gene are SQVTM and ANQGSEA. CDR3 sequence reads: CSVYSNHEQFF. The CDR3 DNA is TGCAGCGTTTACAGTAACCATGAGCAGTTCTTC.

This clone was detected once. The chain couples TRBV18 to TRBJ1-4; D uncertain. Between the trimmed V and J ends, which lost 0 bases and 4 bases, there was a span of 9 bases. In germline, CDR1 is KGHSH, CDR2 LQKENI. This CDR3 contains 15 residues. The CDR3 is CASSPPSRDNEKLFF. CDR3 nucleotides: TGTGCCAGCTCACCACCGTCCAGAGATAATGAAAAACTGTTTTTT.

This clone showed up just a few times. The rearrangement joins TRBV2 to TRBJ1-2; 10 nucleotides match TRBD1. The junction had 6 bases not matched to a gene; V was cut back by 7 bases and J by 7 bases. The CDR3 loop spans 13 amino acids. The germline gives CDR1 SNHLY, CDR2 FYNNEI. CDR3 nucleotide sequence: TGTGCCAGCAATGACAGGGGGCAATCTGGCTACACCTTC. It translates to CASNDRGQSGYTF.

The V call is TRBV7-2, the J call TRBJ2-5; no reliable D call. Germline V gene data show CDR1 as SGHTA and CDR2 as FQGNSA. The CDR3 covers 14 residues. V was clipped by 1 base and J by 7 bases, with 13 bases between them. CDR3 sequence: CASSLVGSHGTQYF. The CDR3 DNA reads TGTGCCAGCAGCTTAGTAGGGTCACACGGGACCCAGTACTTC.

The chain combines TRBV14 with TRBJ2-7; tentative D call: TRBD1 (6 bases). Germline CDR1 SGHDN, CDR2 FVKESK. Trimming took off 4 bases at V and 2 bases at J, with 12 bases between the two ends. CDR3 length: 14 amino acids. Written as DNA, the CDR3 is TGTGCCAGCAGCCGCACAGGGTTCGCCTACGAGCAGTACTTC. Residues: CASSRTGFAYEQYF. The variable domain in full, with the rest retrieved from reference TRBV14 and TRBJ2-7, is EAGVTQFPSHSVIEKGQTVTLRCDPISGHDNLYWYRRVMGKEIKFLLHFVKESKQDESGMPNNRFLAERTGGTYSTLKVQPAELEDSGVYFCASSRTGFAYEQYFGPGTRLTVT.

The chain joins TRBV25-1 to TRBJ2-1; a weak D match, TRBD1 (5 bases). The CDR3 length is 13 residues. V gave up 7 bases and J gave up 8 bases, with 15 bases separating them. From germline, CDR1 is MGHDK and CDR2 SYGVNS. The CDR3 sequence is CASKGSGVDEQFF. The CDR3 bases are TGTGCCAGCAAGGGGTCCGGTGTTGATGAGCAGTTCTTC.